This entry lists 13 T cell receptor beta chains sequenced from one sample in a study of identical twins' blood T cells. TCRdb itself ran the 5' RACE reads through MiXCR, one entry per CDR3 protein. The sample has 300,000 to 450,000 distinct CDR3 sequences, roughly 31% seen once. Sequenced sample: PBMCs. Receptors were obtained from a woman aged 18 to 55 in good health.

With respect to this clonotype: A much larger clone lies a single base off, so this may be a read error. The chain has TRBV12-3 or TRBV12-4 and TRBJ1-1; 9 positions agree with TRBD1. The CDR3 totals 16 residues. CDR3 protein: CVSSLRGQGDVAEAFF. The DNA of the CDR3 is TGTGTCAGCAGTCTTAGGGGACAGGGAGATGTGGCTGAAGCTTTCTTT.

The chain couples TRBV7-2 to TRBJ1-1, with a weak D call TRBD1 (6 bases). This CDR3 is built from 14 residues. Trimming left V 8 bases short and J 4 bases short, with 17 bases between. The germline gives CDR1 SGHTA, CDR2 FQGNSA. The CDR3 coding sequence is TGTGCCAGCCTATTGGGGGCGGTCGGCACTGAAGCTTTCTTT. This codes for CASLLGAVGTEAFF.

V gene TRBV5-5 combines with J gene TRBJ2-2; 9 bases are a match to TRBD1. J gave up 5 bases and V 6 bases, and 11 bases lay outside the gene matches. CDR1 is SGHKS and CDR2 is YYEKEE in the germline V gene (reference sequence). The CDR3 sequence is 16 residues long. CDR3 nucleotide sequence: TGTGCCAGCAACGGGCCTGACAGGGGGGCAACCGGGGAGCTGTTTTTT. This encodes CASNGPDRGATGELFF.

The CDR3 loop reads CSARYSGSTDTQYF. CDR3 DNA sequence: TGCAGTGCTAGATACAGCGGGAGCACAGATACGCAGTATTTT. V usage is TRBV20-1 and J usage is TRBJ2-3; tentative D call: TRBD2 (6 bases). Germline V gene data show CDR1 as DFQATT and CDR2 as SNEGSKA (reference sequence). V was shortened by 2 bases and J by 0 bases, with 9 bases between the two germline ends. The CDR3 length is 14 residues.

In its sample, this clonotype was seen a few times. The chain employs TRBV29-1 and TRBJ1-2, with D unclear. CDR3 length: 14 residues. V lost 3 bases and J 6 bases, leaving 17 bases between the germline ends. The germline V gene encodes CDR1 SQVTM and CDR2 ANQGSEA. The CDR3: CSVDRPGMEDGYTF. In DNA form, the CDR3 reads TGCAGCGTTGATCGGCCGGGAATGGAGGATGGCTACACCTTC.

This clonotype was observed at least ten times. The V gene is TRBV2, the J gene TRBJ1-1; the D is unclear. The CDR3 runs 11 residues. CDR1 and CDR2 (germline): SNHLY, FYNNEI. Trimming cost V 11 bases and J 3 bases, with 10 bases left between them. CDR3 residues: CAVSEDTEAFF. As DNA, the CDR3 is TGTGCCGTGTCGGAGGACACTGAAGCTTTCTTT.

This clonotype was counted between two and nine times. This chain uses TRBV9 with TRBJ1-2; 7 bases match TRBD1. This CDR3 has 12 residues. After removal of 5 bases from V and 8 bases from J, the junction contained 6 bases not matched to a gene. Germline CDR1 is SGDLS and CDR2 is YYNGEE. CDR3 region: CASSGGGGGYTF. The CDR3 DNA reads TGTGCCAGCAGTGGAGGGGGCGGAGGCTACACCTTC.

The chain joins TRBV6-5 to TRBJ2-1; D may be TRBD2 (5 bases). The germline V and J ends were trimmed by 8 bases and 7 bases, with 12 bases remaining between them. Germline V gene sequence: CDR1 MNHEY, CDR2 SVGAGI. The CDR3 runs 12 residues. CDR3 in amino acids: CASCSSRNEQFF. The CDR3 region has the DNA TGTGCCAGCTGCTCTAGCAGAAATGAGCAGTTCTTC.

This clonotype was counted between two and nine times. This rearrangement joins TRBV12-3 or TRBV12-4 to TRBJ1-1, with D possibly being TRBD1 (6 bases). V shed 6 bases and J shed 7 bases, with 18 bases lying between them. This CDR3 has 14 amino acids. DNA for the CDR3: TGTGCCAGCAGCACGACAACGGGGGCGATTGAAGCTTTCTTT. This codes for CASSTTTGAIEAFF.

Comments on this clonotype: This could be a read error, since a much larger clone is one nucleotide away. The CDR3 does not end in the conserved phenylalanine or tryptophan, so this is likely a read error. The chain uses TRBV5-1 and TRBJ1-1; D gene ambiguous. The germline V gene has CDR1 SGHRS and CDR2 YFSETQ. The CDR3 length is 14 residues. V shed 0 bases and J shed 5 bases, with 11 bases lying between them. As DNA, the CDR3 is TGCGCCAGCAGCTTGGTGGAGACGGGAACTGAAGCTTTCCTT. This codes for CASSLVETGTEAFL.

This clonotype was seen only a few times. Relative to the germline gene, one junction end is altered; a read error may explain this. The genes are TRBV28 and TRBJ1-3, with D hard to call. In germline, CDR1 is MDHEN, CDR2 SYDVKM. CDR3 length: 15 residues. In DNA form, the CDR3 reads TGTGCCAGCAGTAAGGATACAGCCTCTGTAAACACCATATATTTT. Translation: CASSKDTASVNTIYF.

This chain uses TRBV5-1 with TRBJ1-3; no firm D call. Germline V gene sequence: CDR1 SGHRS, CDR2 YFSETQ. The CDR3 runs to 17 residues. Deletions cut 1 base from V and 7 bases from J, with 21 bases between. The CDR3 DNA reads TGCGCCAGCAGCTTGAGGGTCCCTGCTAGCTCACGGAACACCATATATTTT. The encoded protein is CASSLRVPASSRNTIYF.

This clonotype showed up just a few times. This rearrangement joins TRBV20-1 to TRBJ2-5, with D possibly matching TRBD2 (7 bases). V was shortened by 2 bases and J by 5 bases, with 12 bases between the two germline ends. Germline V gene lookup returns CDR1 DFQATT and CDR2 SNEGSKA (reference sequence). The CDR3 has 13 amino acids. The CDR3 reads CSARRGGVETQYF. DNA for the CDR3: TGCAGTGCTAGAAGAGGGGGGGTGGAGACCCAGTACTTC.